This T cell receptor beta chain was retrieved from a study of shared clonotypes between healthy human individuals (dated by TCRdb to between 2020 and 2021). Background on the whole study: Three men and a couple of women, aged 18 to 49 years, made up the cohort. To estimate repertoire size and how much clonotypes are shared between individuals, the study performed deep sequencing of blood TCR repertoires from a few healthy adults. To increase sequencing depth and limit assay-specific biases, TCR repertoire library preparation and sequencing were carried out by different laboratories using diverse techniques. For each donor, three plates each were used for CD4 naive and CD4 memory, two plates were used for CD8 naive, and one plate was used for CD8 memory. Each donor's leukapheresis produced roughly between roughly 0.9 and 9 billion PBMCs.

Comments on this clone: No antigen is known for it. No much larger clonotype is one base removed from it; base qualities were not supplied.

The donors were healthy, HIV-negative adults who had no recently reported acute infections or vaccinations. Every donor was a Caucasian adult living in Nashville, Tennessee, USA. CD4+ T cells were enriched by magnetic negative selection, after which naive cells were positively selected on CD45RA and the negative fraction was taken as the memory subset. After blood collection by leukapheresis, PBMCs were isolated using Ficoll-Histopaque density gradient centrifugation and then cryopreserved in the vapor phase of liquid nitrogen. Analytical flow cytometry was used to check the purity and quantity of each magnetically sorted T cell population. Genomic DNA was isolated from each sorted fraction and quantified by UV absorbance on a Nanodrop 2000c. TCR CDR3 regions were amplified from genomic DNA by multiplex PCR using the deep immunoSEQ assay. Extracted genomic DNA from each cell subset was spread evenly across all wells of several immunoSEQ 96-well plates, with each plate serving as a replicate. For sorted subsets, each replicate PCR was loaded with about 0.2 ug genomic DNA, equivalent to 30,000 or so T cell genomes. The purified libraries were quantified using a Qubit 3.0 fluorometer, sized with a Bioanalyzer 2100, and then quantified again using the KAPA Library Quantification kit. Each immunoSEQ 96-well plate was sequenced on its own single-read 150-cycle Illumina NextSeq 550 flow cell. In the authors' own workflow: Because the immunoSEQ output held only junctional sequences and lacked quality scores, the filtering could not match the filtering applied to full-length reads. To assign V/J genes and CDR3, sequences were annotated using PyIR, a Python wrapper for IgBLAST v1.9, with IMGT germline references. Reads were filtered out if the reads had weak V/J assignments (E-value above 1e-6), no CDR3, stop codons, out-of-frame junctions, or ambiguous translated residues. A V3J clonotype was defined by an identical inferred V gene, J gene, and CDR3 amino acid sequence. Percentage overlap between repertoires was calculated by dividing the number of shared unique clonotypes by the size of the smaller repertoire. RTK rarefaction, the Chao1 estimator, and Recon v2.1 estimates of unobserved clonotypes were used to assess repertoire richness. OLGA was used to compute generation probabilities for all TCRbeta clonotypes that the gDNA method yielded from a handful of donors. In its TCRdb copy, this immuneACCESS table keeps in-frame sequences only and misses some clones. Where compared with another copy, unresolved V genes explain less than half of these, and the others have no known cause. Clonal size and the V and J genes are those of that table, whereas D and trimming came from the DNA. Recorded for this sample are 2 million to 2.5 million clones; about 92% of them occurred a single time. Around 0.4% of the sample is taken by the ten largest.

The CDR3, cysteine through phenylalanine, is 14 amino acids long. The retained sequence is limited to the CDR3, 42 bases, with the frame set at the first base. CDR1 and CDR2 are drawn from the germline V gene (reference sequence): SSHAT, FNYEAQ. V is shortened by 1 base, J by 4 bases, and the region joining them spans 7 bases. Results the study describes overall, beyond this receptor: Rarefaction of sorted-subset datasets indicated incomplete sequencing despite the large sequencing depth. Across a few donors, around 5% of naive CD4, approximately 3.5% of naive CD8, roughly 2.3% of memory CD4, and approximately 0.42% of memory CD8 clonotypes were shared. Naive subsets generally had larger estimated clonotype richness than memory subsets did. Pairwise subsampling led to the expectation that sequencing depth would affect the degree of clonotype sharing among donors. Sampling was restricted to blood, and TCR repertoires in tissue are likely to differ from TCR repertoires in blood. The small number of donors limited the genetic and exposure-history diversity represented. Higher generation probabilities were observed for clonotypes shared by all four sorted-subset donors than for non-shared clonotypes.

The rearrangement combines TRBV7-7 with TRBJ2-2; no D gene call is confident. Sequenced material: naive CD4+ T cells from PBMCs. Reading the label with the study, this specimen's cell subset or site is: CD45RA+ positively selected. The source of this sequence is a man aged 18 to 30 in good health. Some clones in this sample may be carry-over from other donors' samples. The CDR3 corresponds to CASSLEAVTGELFF. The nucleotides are TGTGCCAGCAGCTTAGAGGCAGTCACCGGGGAGCTGTTTTTT.